Listed below are T cell receptor beta chains from one sample, sequenced in a study of blood T cell repertoires in COVID-19. Clones were read by immunoSEQ multiplex PCR, and TCRdb kept only the in-frame ones, dropping some. The sample contains under 200,000 clones, approximately 81% of which appear only once. The sequenced sample was peripheral blood. Receptors originate from a woman aged 80 or over with acute or convalescent COVID-19. Each CDR3 is given with its conserved first and last residue. D genes are given only for firm matches. A row's size may be missing; if present it is once, few, many or a size class.

>-|-|TRBV11-2|TRBJ1-2
TGTGCCAGCAGCCCGAATCCGACAGATCCTTATGGCTACACCTTC
CASSPNPTDPYGYTF
>-|-|TRBV3-1/TRBV3-2|TRBJ1-1
TGTGCCAGCAGCCGAACGAGACAGACCACGTCTTTCTTT
CASSRTRQTTSFF
>TRBD2|-|TRBV18|TRBJ2-1
TGTGCCAGCTCACCACCGGAGAGGGGCGGGAGGAGCTCCTACAATGAGCAGTTCTTC
CASSPPERGGRSSYNEQFF
>TRBD1|-|TRBV24-1|TRBJ2-1
TGTGCCACCAGTGATTCGACAGGGGGTTACGAGCAGTTCTTC
CATSDSTGGYEQFF
>TRBD1|-|TRBV7-8|TRBJ1-2
TGTGCCAGCAGCTTAAGGTTCAGGGACAGAGGACCTGGAAGCGGCTACACCTTC
CASSLRFRDRGPGSGYTF
>-|few|TRBV29-1|TRBJ2-5
TGCAGGGCTGGGAGGTGGGGAGAGACCCAGTACTTC
CRAGRWGETQYF
>TRBD2|-|TRBV5-8|TRBJ2-5
TGTGCCAGCAGCTCTGGACTAGCGGGAGTTAGGCAAGAGACCCAGTACTTC
CASSSGLAGVRQETQYF
>-|once|TRBV19|TRBJ2-7
TGTGCCAGTAGTACTGCTAACTACGAGCAGTACTTC
CASSTANYEQYF
>TRBD2|-|TRBV5-1|TRBJ2-3
TGCGCCAGCAGCTTCGGGACTAGCGGATTCACGCAGTATTTT
CASSFGTSGFTQYF
>-|-|TRBV2|TRBJ2-7
TGTGCCAGCAGCGAGGGACACTTCTACGAGCAGTACTTC
CASSEGHFYEQYF